This T cell receptor beta chain was sequenced during a study of CD8+ T cells in alopecia areata. Treatment given: oral pan-JAK inhibitor, 5-10 mg twice daily. This CDR3 has 15 amino acids. The germline V gene encodes CDR1 SNHLY and CDR2 FYNNEI. V lost 6 bases and J 0 bases, leaving 9 bases between the germline ends. Extraction of RNA preceded its reverse transcription into cDNA, which served as the sequencing template. Here immunoSEQ multiplex PCR was the method, and the copy in TCRdb shows in-frame clones only, minus some. The table has over 150,000 clones, 55% to 70% seen once. The TCR originated in a human donor with alopecia areata. Specimen: CD4+ T cells sorted from blood, collected at week 4, from a patient treated with tofacitinib. The genes are TRBV2 and TRBJ2-6; D is unresolved. The CDR3 sequence: CASSGSDSGANVLTF. CDR3 nucleotide sequence: TGTGCCAGCAGCGGATCGGACTCTGGGGCCAACGTCCTGACTTTC. The full variable domain, completed using reference TRBV2 and TRBJ2-6, is EPEVTQTPSHQVTQMGQEVILRCVPISNHLYFYWYRQILGQKVEFLVSFYNNEISEKSEIFDDQFSVERPDGSNFTLKIRSTKLEDSAMYFCASSGSDSGANVLTFGAGSRLTVL.